Each of the 11 T cell receptor beta chains below was sequenced from the same sample in a study of STAT5B mutations in CD4+ large granular lymphocyte leukemia. The method was immunoSEQ multiplex PCR; TCRdb's version includes in-frame clones alone and lacks a portion of them. This sample yields 45,000 to 55,000 clones, of which approximately 70% are seen a single time; approximately 1.5% belongs to the top ten. Material for sequencing was CD4+ T cells from blood buffy coats. The source is a human donor in good health.

The chain couples TRBV7-8 to TRBJ2-5, with 12 bases matching TRBD2. V lost 5 bases and J lost 1; bases outside the gene matches: 5. The CDR3 contains 16 residues. Germline V CDR1 and CDR2: SGHVS, FQNEAQ. The CDR3 DNA follows: TGTGCCAGCAGCCAGTGGACTAGCGGGACCCAAGAGACCCAGTACTTC. It specifies CASSQWTSGTQETQYF.

This rearrangement joins TRBV4-1 to TRBJ2-1; 9 nucleotides agree with TRBD2. This CDR3 region has 16 residues. The V gene's germline CDR1 is MGHRA and CDR2 YSYEKL. The J segment lost 9 bases and the V segment lost 0 bases, leaving 9 bases of the junction unmatched. CDR3 loop: CASSQDGLAGSSEQFF. CDR3 sequence (DNA): TGCGCCAGCAGCCAAGACGGCCTAGCGGGGTCCAGTGAGCAGTTCTTC.

The rearrangement joins TRBV2 to TRBJ2-2; 7 nucleotides agree with TRBD1. The CDR3 length is 17 residues. Trimming removed 5 bases from V and 5 bases from J; junction bases left unmatched: 14. In germline, CDR1 is SNHLY, CDR2 FYNNEI. CDR3 sequence (DNA): TGTGCCAGCAGTCTAGACAGGGTGATAATCGGAACCGGGGAGCTGTTTTTT. Protein: CASSLDRVIIGTGELFF. The whole variable domain, remainder taken from reference TRBV2 and TRBJ2-2, is EPEVTQTPSHQVTQMGQEVILRCVPISNHLYFYWYRQILGQKVEFLVSFYNNEISEKSEIFDDQFSVERPDGSNFTLKIRSTKLEDSAMYFCASSLDRVIIGTGELFFGEGSRLTVL.

V gene TRBV6-1 combines with J gene TRBJ1-2; D perhaps matches TRBD1 (5 bases). This CDR3 has 16 amino acids. V was pared by 3 bases and J by 4 bases, with 18 bases between. The germline CDR1 and CDR2 sequences are MNHNS and SASEGT. The CDR3 nucleotides read TGTGCCAGCAGTGAGGGAGCGGGACTCGGTGGCTATGGCTACACCTTC. Amino acid sequence: CASSEGAGLGGYGYTF.

The CDR3 nucleotides are TGTGCCAGCTCACCGGCAGGGAGTTTAACAGATACGCAGTATTTT. Translation gives CASSPAGSLTDTQYF. The chain couples TRBV18 to TRBJ2-3, with D perhaps assigned TRBD1 or TRBD2 (5 bases each). Per the germline V gene, CDR1 is KGHSH and CDR2 is LQKENI. Trimming left V 3 bases short and J 3 bases short, with 13 bases between. The CDR3 runs to 15 residues.

The chain uses TRBV10-2 and TRBJ2-1; 7 bases align to TRBD2. Germline V lookup: CDR1 WSHSY, CDR2 SAAADI. J gave up 4 bases and V 9 bases, and 9 bases lay outside the gene matches. This CDR3 has 14 residues. The CDR3 DNA sequence: TGCGCCAGTCAGAGCGGGCGGGGGTACAATGAGCAGTTCTTC. Translated: CASQSGRGYNEQFF.

This chain uses TRBV4-1 with TRBJ1-1, with 9 bases fitting TRBD1. Germline V gene sequence: CDR1 MGHRA, CDR2 YSYEKL. The CDR3 sequence is 19 residues long. After removal of 2 bases from V and 4 bases from J, the junction contained 17 bases not matched to a gene. The CDR3 region has the DNA TGCGCCAGCAGCCAAATCATGCCGGGACAGGGAATCGGGGGCACTGAAGCTTTCTTT. As protein: CASSQIMPGQGIGGTEAFF.

This clone showed up just a few times. CDR3 nucleotides: TGTGCCAGCAGCCAAGATCTGGGCCGAGGGGAGCAGTTCTTC. Encoded protein: CASSQDLGRGEQFF. The rearrangement joins TRBV4-2 to TRBJ2-1; a possible D gene is TRBD2 (5 bases). Germline loops: CDR1 LGHNA, CDR2 YNFKEQ. CDR3 size: 14 residues. The V end lost 0 bases, the J end lost 10 bases, and 13 bases lay between the germline ends.

J is TRBJ1-4 and V is TRBV5-5; tentatively, D is TRBD1 (5 bases). Trimming cost V 2 bases and J 8 bases, with 13 bases left between them. Germline loops: CDR1 SGHKS, CDR2 YYEKEE (reference sequence). This CDR3 has 14 residues. The CDR3 sequence is CASSLGAGEEKLFF. The DNA of the CDR3 is TGTGCCAGCAGCTTAGGGGCGGGGGAAGAAAAACTGTTTTTT. Complete variable domain (other parts from reference TRBV5-5 and TRBJ1-4): DAGVTQSPTHLIKTRGQQVTLRCSPISGHKSVSWYQQVLGQGPQFIFQYYEKEERGRGNFPDRFSARQFPNYSSELNVNALLLGDSALYLCASSLGAGEEKLFFGSGTQLSVL.

The V gene is TRBV5-1, the J gene TRBJ2-5; 8 bases are shared with TRBD1. Trimming cost V 6 bases and J 5 bases; bases outside gene matches: 9. The CDR3 length is 14 residues. Germline CDR1 and CDR2: SGHRS and YFSETQ. The CDR3 sequence is CASMTGVVSETQYF. The CDR3 coding sequence is TGCGCCAGCATGACAGGGGTGGTTAGTGAGACCCAGTACTTC.

This clone was counted a single time. The chain combines TRBV7-2 with TRBJ1-2; the D gene is possibly TRBD1 (5 bases). CDR1 is SGHTA and CDR2 is FQGNSA in the germline V gene. The CDR3 totals 12 residues. The V and J ends lost 5 bases and 5 bases respectively, with 9 bases between them. The CDR3 is CASSIQGYGYTF. Here the CDR3 DNA reads TGTGCCAGCAGCATCCAGGGTTATGGCTACACCTTC.